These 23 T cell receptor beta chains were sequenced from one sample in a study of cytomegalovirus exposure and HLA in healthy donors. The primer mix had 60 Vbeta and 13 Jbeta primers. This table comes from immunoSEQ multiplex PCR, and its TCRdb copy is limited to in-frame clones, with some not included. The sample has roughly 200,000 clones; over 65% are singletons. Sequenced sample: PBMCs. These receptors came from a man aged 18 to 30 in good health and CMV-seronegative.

The CDR3 here is CACRGGSNQPQHF. CDR3 sequence (DNA): TGTGCCTGCAGAGGGGGAAGCAATCAGCCCCAGCATTTT. The chain has TRBV30 and TRBJ1-5; tentative D call: TRBD1 (6 bases). CDR3 length equals 13 residues. With 6 bases removed from V and 1 base from J, the gap between germline ends came to 10 bases. CDR1 is GTSNPN and CDR2 is SVGIG in the germline V gene (reference sequence).

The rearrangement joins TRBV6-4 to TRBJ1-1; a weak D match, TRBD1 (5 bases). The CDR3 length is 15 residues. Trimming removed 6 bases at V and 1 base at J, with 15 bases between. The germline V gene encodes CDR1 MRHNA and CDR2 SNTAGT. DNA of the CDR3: TGTGCCAGCAGCCCCGACAGTCTCCAGAACACTGAAGCTTTCTTT. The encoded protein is CASSPDSLQNTEAFF.

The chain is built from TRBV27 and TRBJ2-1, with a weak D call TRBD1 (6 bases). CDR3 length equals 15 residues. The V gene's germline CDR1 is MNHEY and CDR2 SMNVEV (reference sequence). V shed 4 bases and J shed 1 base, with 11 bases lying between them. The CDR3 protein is CASSSQGGSYNEQFF. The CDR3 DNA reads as TGTGCCAGCAGTTCACAGGGTGGGTCCTACAATGAGCAGTTCTTC.

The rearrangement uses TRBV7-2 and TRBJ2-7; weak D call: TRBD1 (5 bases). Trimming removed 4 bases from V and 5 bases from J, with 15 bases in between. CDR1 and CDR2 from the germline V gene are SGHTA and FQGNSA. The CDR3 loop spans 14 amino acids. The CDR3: CASSSPQGFHEQYF. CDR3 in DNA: TGTGCCAGCAGCTCACCCCAGGGCTTCCACGAGCAGTACTTC.

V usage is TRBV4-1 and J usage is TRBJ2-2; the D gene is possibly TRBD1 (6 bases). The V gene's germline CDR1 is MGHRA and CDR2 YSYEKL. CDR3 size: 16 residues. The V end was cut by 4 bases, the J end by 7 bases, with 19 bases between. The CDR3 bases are TGCGCCAGCAGCCCGTTGGGACACCAGGCCGGCGGGGAGCTGTTTTTT. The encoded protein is CASSPLGHQAGGELFF.

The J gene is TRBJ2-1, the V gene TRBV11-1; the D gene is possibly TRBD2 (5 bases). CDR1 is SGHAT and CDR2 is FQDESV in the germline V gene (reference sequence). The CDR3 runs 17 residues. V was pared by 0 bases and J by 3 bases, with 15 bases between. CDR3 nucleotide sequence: TGTGCCAGCAGCTTAGCCGTGGACTCGTGGTACTACAATGAGCAGTTCTTC. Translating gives CASSLAVDSWYYNEQFF.

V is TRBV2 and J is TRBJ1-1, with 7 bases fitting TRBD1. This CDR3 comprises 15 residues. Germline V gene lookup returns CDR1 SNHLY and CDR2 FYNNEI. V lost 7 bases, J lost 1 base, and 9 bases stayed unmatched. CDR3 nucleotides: TGTGCCAGCAAAAACCAGGGGGTAAGGAACACTGAAGCTTTCTTT. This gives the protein CASKNQGVRNTEAFF.

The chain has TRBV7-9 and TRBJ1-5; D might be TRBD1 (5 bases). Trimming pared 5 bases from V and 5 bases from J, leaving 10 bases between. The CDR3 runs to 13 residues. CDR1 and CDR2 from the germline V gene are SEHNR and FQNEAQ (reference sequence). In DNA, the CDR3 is TGTGCCAGCAGCCCCGACAGCCATCAGCCCCAGCATTTT. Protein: CASSPDSHQPQHF.

The CDR3 region has the DNA TGTGCCAGCAGGGGCAGTTACTACGAGCAGTACTTC. Protein product: CASRGSYYEQYF. The genes are TRBV2 and TRBJ2-7, with D uncertain. This CDR3 comprises 12 residues. Germline values: CDR1 SNHLY, CDR2 FYNNEI. Trimming removed 6 bases at V and 3 bases at J, with 9 bases between.

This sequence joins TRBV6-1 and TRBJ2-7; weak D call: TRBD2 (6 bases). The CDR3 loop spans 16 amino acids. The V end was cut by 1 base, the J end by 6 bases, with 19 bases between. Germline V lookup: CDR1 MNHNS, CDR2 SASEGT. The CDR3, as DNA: TGTGCCAGCAGTGAAGGTGGGGGACTCCAAGGGTTCGAGCAGTACTTC. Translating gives CASSEGGGLQGFEQYF.

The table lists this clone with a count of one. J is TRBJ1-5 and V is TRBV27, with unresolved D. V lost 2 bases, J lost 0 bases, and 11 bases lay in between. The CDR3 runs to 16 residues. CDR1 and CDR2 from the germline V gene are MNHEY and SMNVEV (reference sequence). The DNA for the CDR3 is TGTGCCAGCAGTTTAGTCTCAGTTAATAGCAATCAGCCCCAGCATTTT. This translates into CASSLVSVNSNQPQHF.

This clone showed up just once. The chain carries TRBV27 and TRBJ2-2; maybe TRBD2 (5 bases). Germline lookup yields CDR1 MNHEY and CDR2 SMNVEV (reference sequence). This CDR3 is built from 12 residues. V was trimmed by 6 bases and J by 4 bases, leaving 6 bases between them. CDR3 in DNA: TGTGCCAGCAGGGGAGCCACCGGGGAGCTGTTTTTT. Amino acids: CASRGATGELFF.

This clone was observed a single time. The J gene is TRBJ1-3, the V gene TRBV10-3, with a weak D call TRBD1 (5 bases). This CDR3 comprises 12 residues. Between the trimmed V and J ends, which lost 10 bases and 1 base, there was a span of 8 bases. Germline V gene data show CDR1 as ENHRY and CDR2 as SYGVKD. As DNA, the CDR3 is TGTGCCAGTCAGGGTTCTGGAAACACCATATATTTT. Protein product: CASQGSGNTIYF.

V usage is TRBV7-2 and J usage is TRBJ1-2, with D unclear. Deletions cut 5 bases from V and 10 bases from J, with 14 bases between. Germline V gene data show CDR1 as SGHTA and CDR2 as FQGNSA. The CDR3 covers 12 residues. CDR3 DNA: TGTGCCAGCAGCCCCTACGGGAGCTACTACACCTTC. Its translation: CASSPYGSYYTF.

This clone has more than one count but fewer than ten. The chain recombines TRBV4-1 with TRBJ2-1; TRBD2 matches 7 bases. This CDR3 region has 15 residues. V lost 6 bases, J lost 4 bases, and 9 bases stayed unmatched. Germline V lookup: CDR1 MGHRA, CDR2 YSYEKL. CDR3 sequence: CASRTLAGAYNEQFF. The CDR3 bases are TGCGCCAGCAGGACCTTGGCGGGAGCGTACAATGAGCAGTTCTTC.

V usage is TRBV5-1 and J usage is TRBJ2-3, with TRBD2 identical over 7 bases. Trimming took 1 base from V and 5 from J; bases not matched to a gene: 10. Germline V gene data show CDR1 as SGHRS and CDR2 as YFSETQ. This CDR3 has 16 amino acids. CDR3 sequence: CASSLRSPGLGDTQYF. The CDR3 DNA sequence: TGCGCCAGCAGCTTGAGGTCACCTGGACTAGGAGATACGCAGTATTTT.

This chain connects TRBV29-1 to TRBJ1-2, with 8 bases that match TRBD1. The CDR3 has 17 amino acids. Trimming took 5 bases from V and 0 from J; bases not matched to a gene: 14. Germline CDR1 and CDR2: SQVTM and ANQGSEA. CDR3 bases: TGCAGCGTTCCACATACAGGGGGTCCTATAGCTAACTATGGCTACACCTTC. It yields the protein CSVPHTGGPIANYGYTF. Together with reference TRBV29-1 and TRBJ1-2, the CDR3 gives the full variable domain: SAVISQKPSRDICQRGTSLTIQCQVDSQVTMMFWYRQQPGQSLTLIATANQGSEATYESGFVIDKFPISRPNLTFSTLTVSNMSPEDSSIYLCSVPHTGGPIANYGYTFGSGTRLTVV.

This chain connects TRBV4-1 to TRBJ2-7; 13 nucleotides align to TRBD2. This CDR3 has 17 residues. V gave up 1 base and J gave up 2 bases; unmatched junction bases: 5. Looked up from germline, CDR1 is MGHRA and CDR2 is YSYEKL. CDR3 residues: CASSQAGTSGTTYEQYF. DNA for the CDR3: TGCGCCAGCAGCCAAGCCGGGACTAGCGGGACAACCTACGAGCAGTACTTC.

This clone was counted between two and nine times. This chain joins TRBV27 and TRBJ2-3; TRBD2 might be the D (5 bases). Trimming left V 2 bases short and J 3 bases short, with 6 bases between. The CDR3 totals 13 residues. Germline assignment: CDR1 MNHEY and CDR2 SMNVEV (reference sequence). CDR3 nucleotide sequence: TGTGCCAGCAGTTTACCGGGGACAGATACGCAGTATTTT. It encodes CASSLPGTDTQYF.

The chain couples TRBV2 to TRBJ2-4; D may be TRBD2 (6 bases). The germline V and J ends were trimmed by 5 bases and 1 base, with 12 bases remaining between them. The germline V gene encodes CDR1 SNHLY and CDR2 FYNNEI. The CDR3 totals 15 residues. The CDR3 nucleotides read TGTGCCAGCAGTACGGGACTTTCGGCCAAAAACATTCAGTACTTC. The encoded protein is CASSTGLSAKNIQYF.

The CDR3 sequence is CASSSRAGLQETQYF. The CDR3 DNA sequence: TGTGCCAGCAGCTCTCGGGCGGGGTTGCAAGAGACCCAGTACTTC. V and J are TRBV7-3 and TRBJ2-5, with D perhaps matching TRBD2 (6 bases). The CDR3 covers 15 residues. Germline CDR1 is SGHTA and CDR2 is FQGTGA. With 4 bases removed from V and 2 bases from J, the gap between germline ends came to 14 bases.

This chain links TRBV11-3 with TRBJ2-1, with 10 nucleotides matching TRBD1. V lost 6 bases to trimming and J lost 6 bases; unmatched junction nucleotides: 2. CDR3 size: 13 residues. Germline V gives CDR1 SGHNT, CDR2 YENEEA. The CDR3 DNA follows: TGTGCCAGCAGTTGGACAGGGGGCAATGAGCAGTTCTTC. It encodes CASSWTGGNEQFF.

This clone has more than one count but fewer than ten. CDR3: CATSRSGGNEQFF. The CDR3 DNA reads TGTGCCACCAGCAGATCGGGGGGCAATGAGCAGTTCTTC. V and J are TRBV15 and TRBJ2-1; 7 bases are a match to TRBD2. V trimming: 2 bases; J trimming: 6 bases; junction bases outside the gene matches: 1. Germline V CDR1 and CDR2: LNHNV, YYDKDF (reference sequence). The CDR3 is made up of 13 amino acids. Combining the CDR3 with reference TRBV15 and TRBJ2-1 gives the whole variable domain DAMVIQNPRYQVTQFGKPVTLSCSQTLNHNVMYWYQQKSSQAPKLLFHYYDKDFNNEADTPDNFQSRRPNTSFCFLDIRSPGLGDTAMYLCATSRSGGNEQFFGPGTRLTVL.